This T cell receptor (beta chain) is drawn from a study of T cells after yellow fever vaccination. TCRdb called the 5' RACE reads again in MiXCR, with one record for every CDR3 protein. Counted here are roughly 68,000 distinct CDR3 sequences, 6.5% occurring once; the ten biggest clones make up under 45%. In this sample, this clonotype turned up many times. V was clipped by 2 bases and J by 6 bases; unmatched bases: 3. The germline gives CDR1 SGHRS, CDR2 YFSETQ. The CDR3 extends over 15 amino acids. The clonotype comes from a man aged 18 to 30 who received the YFV17D yellow fever vaccine. Sequencing was performed on CD8+ T cells sorted from PBMCs, taken about 49 days after the first yellow fever vaccination. The chain links TRBV5-1 to TRBJ2-1; 12 positions agree with TRBD2. CDR3: CASSFGLAGPNEQFF. The CDR3 DNA follows: TGCGCCAGCAGCTTCGGACTAGCGGGGCCCAATGAGCAGTTCTTC.